Listed below are T cell receptor beta chains from one sample, sequenced in a study of OX40 agonist ivuxolimab in advanced cancers. Method: immunoSEQ multiplex PCR; TCRdb's copy keeps in-frame clones and lacks some. The sample yields over 45,000 clones, around 80% seen once. This specimen consisted of CD4+ or CD8+ T cells sorted from blood, obtained in a trial of the OX40 agonist ivuxolimab. The source is an adult with an advanced solid tumor such as melanoma, head and neck, liver or kidney cancer. CDR3s include the opening cysteine and the closing phenylalanine or tryptophan. The order of the fields is V gene, J gene, D gene, clone size, CDR3 DNA, CDR3 protein. The D gene is left open where the match is weak. Expanded clones get a size class; other rows say once, few or many, or leave the size out.

TRBV21-1	TRBJ2-1	NA	NA	TGTGCCAGCAGCCATCTAGGACTAGCGGGAACAAGGAGCTCCTACAATGAGCAGTTCTTC	CASSHLGLAGTRSSYNEQFF
TRBV18	TRBJ1-5	NA	NA	TGTGCCAGCTCACTGGACGCGGGGGGCCTTCAGCCCCAGCATTTT	CASSLDAGGLQPQHF
TRBV19	TRBJ2-2	NA	NA	TGTGCCACCAAAGGGTTCAGGAACACCGGGGAGCTGTTTTTT	CATKGFRNTGELFF
TRBV5-1	TRBJ2-1	TRBD2	NA	TGCGCCAGCAGCGCGGGGGGAACCTACAATGAGCAGTTCTTC	CASSAGGTYNEQFF
TRBV28	TRBJ2-5	NA	NA	TGTGCCAGCAGTCCCAACCCCGGACAGATGTACCAAGAGACCCAGTACTTC	CASSPNPGQMYQETQYF
TRBV19	TRBJ2-2	TRBD2	NA	TGTGCCAGCACTCTAGCGGACACCGGGGAGCTGTTTTTT	CASTLADTGELFF
TRBV5-6	TRBJ2-2	TRBD1	NA	TGTGCCAGCAGCGGTCCCCGGACAGGGACCCCCGGGGAGCTGTTTTTT	CASSGPRTGTPGELFF
TRBV21-1	TRBJ2-7	NA	NA	TGTGCCAGCAATCCTAAAACAGGAATCTCCTACGAGCAGTACTTC	CASNPKTGISYEQYF
TRBV9	TRBJ1-3	NA	NA	TGTGCCAGCAGCGTAGGTATCCTCTCTGGAAACACCATATATTTT	CASSVGILSGNTIYF
TRBV6-5	TRBJ1-1	NA	NA	TGTGCCAGCAGTATGGAAGGGATCGGCACTGAAGCTTTCTTT	CASSMEGIGTEAFF
TRBV6-1	TRBJ1-1	NA	NA	TGTGCCAGCTACCAGACGGGACAAATGAACACTGAAGCTTTCTTT	CASYQTGQMNTEAFF
TRBV27	TRBJ2-7	TRBD1	NA	TGTGCCAGCGGACCCCGGGACAGATTTCCCTACGAGCAGTACTTC	CASGPRDRFPYEQYF
TRBV5-5	TRBJ2-3	NA	NA	TGTGCCAGCAGCCGGGACACCAACACAGATACGCAGTATTTT	CASSRDTNTDTQYF
TRBV7-2	TRBJ1-5	NA	once	TGTGCCAGCAGTTATGACAGGTTTAATCAGCCCCAGCATTTT	CASSYDRFNQPQHF
TRBV6-5	TRBJ2-1	NA	NA	TGTGCCAGCAGTTCCTCGGTGAATGAGCAGTTCTTC	CASSSSVNEQFF
TRBV4-1	TRBJ1-1	NA	NA	TGCGCCAGCAGCCATCCCGACGGAGGGATCCCTGAAGCTTTCTTT	CASSHPDGGIPEAFF
TRBV4-1	TRBJ1-2	NA	NA	TGCGCCAGCAGCCAGCCCTTCTATGGCTACACCTTC	CASSQPFYGYTF
TRBV5-1	TRBJ1-2	TRBD1	NA	TGCGCCAGCAGCTTTAAGGGGGCGCGGGGCTACACCTTC	CASSFKGARGYTF
TRBV5-1	TRBJ1-4	TRBD1	NA	TGCGCCAGCAGCTTCGGACAGGGTAATGAAAAACTGTTTTTT	CASSFGQGNEKLFF
TRBV11-2	TRBJ1-1	NA	NA	TGTGCCAGCAGCTTAGCGATGGGGGGTGGGACTGAAGCTTTCTTT	CASSLAMGGGTEAFF
TRBV7-2	TRBJ1-3	NA	NA	TGTGCCAGCAGCTTAGGGAGCCTCTCTGGAAACACCATATATTTT	CASSLGSLSGNTIYF
TRBV15	TRBJ1-5	TRBD1	NA	TGTGCCACCAGCGCCGGTGGCGTGGGACAGAGCAATCAGCCCCAGCATTTT	CATSAGGVGQSNQPQHF
TRBV19	TRBJ1-5	NA	NA	TGTGCCAGTACCGAGGCAGCTATCAATCAGCCCCAGCATTTT	CASTEAAINQPQHF
TRBV30	TRBJ1-2	TRBD1	NA	TGTGCCTGGAGTGTAGGACCGGGGACAGTCCATGGCTACACCTTC	CAWSVGPGTVHGYTF
TRBV5-6	TRBJ1-6	NA	NA	TGTGCCAGCAGCTTGGTGAGGGGCAGCACCACCCTCCACTTT	CASSLVRGSTTLHF
TRBV5-1	TRBJ1-2	NA	NA	TGCGCCAGCCGAGGTGAGGGAGGCTACACCTTC	CASRGEGGYTF
TRBV11-2	TRBJ1-6	TRBD1	NA	TGTGCCAGCAGCCCATCGGGAGGGGACAGGGCAAATTCACCCCTCCACTTT	CASSPSGGDRANSPLHF
TRBV5-1	TRBJ2-3	TRBD2	NA	TGCGCCAGCAGCTTTAGCGGGGGTAGCACAGATACGCAGTATTTT	CASSFSGGSTDTQYF
TRBV7-2	TRBJ1-1	NA	few	TGTGCCAGCAGCTTAGGAGAGGGCACTGAAGCTTTCTTT	CASSLGEGTEAFF
TRBV4-1	TRBJ2-5	NA	NA	TGCGCCACCAGTAGATGGAAGCAAGAGACCCAGTACTTC	CATSRWKQETQYF
TRBV29-1	TRBJ2-1	NA	NA	TGCAGCGTTGGGAGACAGGCCGACAATGAGCAGTTCTTC	CSVGRQADNEQFF
TRBV6-1	TRBJ1-1	TRBD1	NA	TGTGCCAGCAGTGAAAGGACAGGGGGAAAGACTGAAGCTTTCTTT	CASSERTGGKTEAFF
TRBV6-1	TRBJ2-7	NA	NA	TGTGCCAGCAGGACAGGAGGAAGCTCCTACGAGCAGTACTTC	CASRTGGSSYEQYF
TRBV11-2	TRBJ1-5	NA	NA	TGTGCCAGCAGCTTAAACAGGGAGGGCCAGCCCCAGCATTTT	CASSLNREGQPQHF
TRBV2	TRBJ2-1	NA	NA	TGTGCCAGCAAGGCGGACAGCTCCTACAATGAGCAGTTCTTC	CASKADSSYNEQFF
TRBV5-1	TRBJ2-7	NA	NA	TGCGCCAGCAGCTTGAAAGGTGACTACGAGCAGTACTTC	CASSLKGDYEQYF
TRBV28	TRBJ1-1	NA	NA	TGTGCCAGCAGTATCCCTCGGGGGAGGAACACTGAAGCTTTCTTT	CASSIPRGRNTEAFF